The 30 T cell receptor beta chains listed next were all sequenced from one sample in a study of T cells in Graves' hyperthyroidism and ophthalmopathy. RNA transcripts gave rise to amplified TCR beta CDR3 regions. Initially, a first-round RT-PCR of the TCR CDR3 employed the HTBI primer set. TCRdb reprocessed the multiplex PCR reads with MiXCR, giving one entry per CDR3 protein. The data show roughly 500,000 distinct CDR3 sequences, more than 45% seen once. The sample was peripheral blood or thyroid tissue (not recorded which). The receptors here all came from an adult woman with Graves' disease, either hyperthyroidism or ophthalmopathy (not recorded which).

This clonotype has a handful of counts. The V gene is TRBV2, the J gene TRBJ1-6; 7 bases align to TRBD1. Germline CDR1 SNHLY, CDR2 FYNNEI. This CDR3 has 14 amino acids. With V trimmed by 9 bases and J by 7 bases, 9 bases remained unmatched. CDR3 nucleotides: TGTGCCAGTGGAGGGGACAGCGAAAATTCACCCCTCCACTTT. Translation: CASGGDSENSPLHF.

J is TRBJ1-5 and V is TRBV24-1; TRBD1 aligns across 11 bases. Losses at the gene ends were 4 bases for V and 3 bases for J; bases not matched to a gene: 1. Germline V gene lookup returns CDR1 KGHDR and CDR2 SFDVKD. This CDR3 spans 15 amino acids. The CDR3 region is CATSEGQGVNQPQHF. The CDR3 nucleotides read TGTGCCACCAGTGAGGGACAGGGGGTCAATCAGCCCCAGCATTTT.

Comment on this clonotype: One base away lies a much larger clone, so this may be a sequencing read error. The chain couples TRBV10-1 to TRBJ2-7; 8 bases fit TRBD1. Germline V gene data show CDR1 as WNHNN and CDR2 as SYGVQD (reference sequence). The V and J ends lost 3 bases and 9 bases, in that order; junction bases with no gene match: 10. CDR3 length: 14 residues. The CDR3 region is CASSENRGARGQYF. In DNA, the CDR3 is TGCGCCAGCAGTGAAAACAGGGGGGCACGAGGGCAGTACTTC.

This rearrangement joins TRBV7-6 to TRBJ2-5; 9 bases match TRBD2. Germline-derived CDR1 and CDR2 are SGHVS and FNYEAQ. The V gene end was trimmed by 3 bases and the J gene end by 5 bases; junction bases not matched to a gene: 7. This CDR3 has 15 residues. As DNA, the CDR3 is TGTGCCAGCAGCTTGTCTAGCGGGATAGGGGAGACCCAGTACTTC. It yields the protein CASSLSSGIGETQYF.

This clonotype was seen only a few times. The CDR3 loop reads CSVAQGSQTYGYTF. DNA of the CDR3: TGCAGCGTTGCCCAGGGGTCGCAAACCTATGGCTACACCTTC. This chain connects TRBV29-1 to TRBJ1-2; D is perhaps TRBD1 (6 bases). Germline loops: CDR1 SQVTM, CDR2 ANQGSEA. Trimming took 4 bases from V and 4 from J, leaving 16 bases between them. The CDR3 totals 14 residues.

The chain carries TRBV9 and TRBJ2-5; 7 bases map to TRBD1. V was pared by 1 base and J by 8 bases, with 11 bases of the junction left unmatched. The CDR3 loop spans 15 amino acids. Looked up from germline, CDR1 is SGDLS and CDR2 is YYNGEE. As DNA, the CDR3 is TGTGCCAGCAGCGTAAACCCAACAGGGGTAGACACCCAGTACTTC. This translates into CASSVNPTGVDTQYF.

The V gene is TRBV6-5, the J gene TRBJ2-5; no reliable D call. The V end lost 4 bases, the J end lost 9 bases, and 12 bases lay between the germline ends. The CDR3 is made up of 12 amino acids. CDR1 and CDR2 (germline): MNHEY, SVGAGI. In DNA form, the CDR3 reads TGTGCCAGCAGTTTAATCGGTCAGCCCCAGTACTTC. Protein sequence: CASSLIGQPQYF.

This clonotype was detected many times. This chain connects TRBV20-1 to TRBJ1-4; D is unclear. V shed 0 bases and J shed 4 bases, with 9 bases lying between them. CDR1 and CDR2 from the germline V gene are DFQATT and SNEGSKA (reference sequence). The CDR3 has 14 amino acids. The CDR3 reads CSARDLRRNEKLFF. The CDR3 DNA reads as TGCAGTGCTAGAGATCTCCGTCGTAATGAAAAACTGTTTTTT.

This clonotype showed up many times. CDR3 in amino acids: CASSVGPPVRGSNYEQYF. CDR3 in DNA: TGTGCCAGCAGCGTAGGGCCCCCGGTGCGGGGTTCGAACTACGAGCAGTACTTC. The chain recombines TRBV9 with TRBJ2-7, with D maybe TRBD2 (6 bases). The CDR3 sequence is 18 residues long. Trimming took off 0 bases at V and 3 bases at J, with 22 bases between the two ends. Germline V gives CDR1 SGDLS, CDR2 YYNGEE.

The V and J genes are TRBV9 and TRBJ2-7; 9 bases map to TRBD2. The CDR3 is 16 residues long. Germline V gene lookup returns CDR1 SGDLS and CDR2 YYNGEE. The V and J ends lost 4 bases and 2 bases, in that order; junction bases with no gene match: 10. CDR3 in amino acids: CASSPRAASGAYEQYF. Written as DNA, the CDR3 is TGTGCCAGCAGCCCAAGAGCGGCTAGCGGGGCCTACGAGCAGTACTTC.

This clonotype was seen a few times. J is TRBJ1-6 and V is TRBV10-3; 7 bases are a match to TRBD1. Germline V gene data show CDR1 as ENHRY and CDR2 as SYGVKD. The CDR3 spans 15 residues. Germline trimming cut 6 bases from V and 5 bases from J; bases unmatched to any gene: 7. CDR3 loop: CAISPTGPDNSPLHF. CDR3 nucleotide sequence: TGTGCCATCAGCCCGACAGGGCCAGATAATTCACCCCTCCACTTT.

In regard to this clonotype: A single base separates this from a much larger clone, so it may be a read error. The conserved phenylalanine or tryptophan is not found at the CDR3 terminus, so this likely reflects a read error. Here the CDR3 DNA reads TGTGCCAGCAGTCCCCCCGACAGGAACACTGAAGCTTTCCTT. Amino acid sequence: CASSPPDRNTEAFL. The chain carries TRBV7-9 and TRBJ1-1; D may be TRBD1 (5 bases). The germline V gene has CDR1 SEHNR and CDR2 FQNEAQ (reference sequence). Between the trimmed V and J ends, which lost 6 bases and 1 base, there was a span of 12 bases. CDR3 length: 14 amino acids.

The rearrangement links TRBV19 to TRBJ2-7; TRBD1 matches 10 bases. Losses at the gene ends were 9 bases for V and 9 bases for J; bases not matched to a gene: 11. The CDR3 sequence is 13 residues long. CDR1 and CDR2 from the germline V gene are LNHDA and SQIVND (reference sequence). The CDR3 nucleotides read TGTGCCAGCAGCTCGACAGGGGGCCTAGTGCAGTACTTC. Its translation is CASSSTGGLVQYF.

This clonotype has a handful of counts. The chain employs TRBV2 and TRBJ1-2; possibly TRBD1 for D (5 bases). Deletions cut 3 bases from V and 4 bases from J, with 6 bases between. The CDR3 is 12 amino acids. CDR1 and CDR2 from the germline V gene are SNHLY and FYNNEI. The CDR3 here is CASSEDIYGYTF. The DNA for the CDR3 is TGTGCCAGCAGTGAGGACATCTATGGCTACACCTTC. The full variable domain, with the rest looked up from reference TRBV2 and TRBJ1-2, is EPEVTQTPSHQVTQMGQEVILRCVPISNHLYFYWYRQILGQKVEFLVSFYNNEISEKSEIFDDQFSVERPDGSNFTLKIRSTKLEDSAMYFCASSEDIYGYTFGSGTRLTVV.

This clonotype occurred many times. The CDR3: CASSYSSSSGYEQYF. Written as DNA, the CDR3 is TGTGCCAGCAGTTACTCGTCGTCTAGCGGCTACGAGCAGTACTTC. The chain uses TRBV6-2 or TRBV6-3 and TRBJ2-7; 7 nucleotides match TRBD2. CDR1 and CDR2 from the germline V gene are MNHEY and SVGEGT. The CDR3 runs to 15 residues. Losses at the gene ends were 0 bases for V and 3 bases for J; bases not matched to a gene: 5.

This clonotype has ten or more counts. CDR3 bases: TGTGCCAGCAGTACCTCTAGGGGGTCCTACGAGCAGTACTTC. This codes for CASSTSRGSYEQYF. J is TRBJ2-7 and V is TRBV7-9, with a weak D call TRBD1 (6 bases). CDR1 and CDR2 from the germline V gene are SEHNR and FQNEAQ (reference sequence). Trimming took off 6 bases at V and 1 base at J, with 13 bases between the two ends. This CDR3 spans 14 amino acids.

Ten or more counts support this clonotype. The chain employs TRBV10-3 and TRBJ2-2; 10 nucleotides match TRBD1. Losses at the gene ends were 6 bases for V and 3 bases for J; bases not matched to a gene: 4. In germline, CDR1 is ENHRY, CDR2 SYGVKD. The CDR3 spans 15 residues. The CDR3 bases are TGTGCCATCAGGGGGACAGGGGAGTACACCGGGGAGCTGTTTTTT. Its protein product is CAIRGTGEYTGELFF.

J is TRBJ2-2 and V is TRBV19, with 7 bases identical to TRBD1. The V segment lost 7 bases and the J segment 2 bases; nucleotides outside the gene matches: 10. The length of the CDR3 is 16 residues. Per germline, CDR1 LNHDA and CDR2 SQIVND (reference sequence). CDR3 in amino acids: CASIAPGQINTGELFF. CDR3 DNA: TGTGCCAGTATCGCTCCGGGACAGATTAACACCGGGGAGCTGTTTTTT.

This clonotype occurred many times. V usage is TRBV6-1 and J usage is TRBJ2-7; D remains ambiguous. The CDR3 loop spans 13 amino acids. Trimming shortened V by 7 bases and J by 3 bases, and 13 bases separated the two germline ends. Per the germline V gene, CDR1 is MNHNS and CDR2 is SASEGT. CDR3 in DNA: TGTGCCAGCACCTGGGCGCCTAACTACGAGCAGTACTTC. Encoded protein: CASTWAPNYEQYF.

With respect to this clonotype: This is likely a read error, given that the CDR3 carries no conserved phenylalanine or tryptophan at its end. Because the CDR3's place on the DNA is in doubt, the DNA is left out and the CDR3 is given as listed by TCRdb. This rearrangement joins TRBV7-2 to TRBJ2-5; the listed D gene, TRBD2, was not tested against the DNA. The CDR3 length equals 12 residues, ends included. Germline CDR1 is SGHTA and CDR2 is FQGNSA. This CDR3 reads CASSAAGTSVAA.

With regard to this clonotype: A much larger clone sits a single nucleotide away, making a read error possible. The chain employs TRBV5-1 and TRBJ2-7; 9 bases line up with TRBD2. The CDR3 length is 15 residues. CDR1 and CDR2 from the germline V gene are SGHRS and YFSETQ. CDR3 amino acids: CTSKASGIVAYEQYF. As DNA, the CDR3 is TGCACCAGCAAAGCTAGCGGGATAGTAGCCTACGAGCAGTACTTC.

This clonotype was recorded at least ten times. The rearrangement uses TRBV7-2 and TRBJ1-1, with 9 positions matching TRBD1. The CDR3 has 15 amino acids. V gave up 3 bases and J gave up 6 bases; unmatched junction bases: 8. Germline V gene sequence: CDR1 SGHTA, CDR2 FQGNSA. The CDR3 nucleotides are TGTGCCAGCAGCTTGCCACAGGGGGCGATCGCTGAAGCTTTCTTT. Protein product: CASSLPQGAIAEAFF.

A few counts support this clonotype. CDR3 bases: TGTGCCACCAGCAGAGTAGGACAGGGCAATTCACCCCTCCACTTT. Its translation is CATSRVGQGNSPLHF. This sequence joins TRBV15 and TRBJ1-6; 8 bases align to TRBD1. Germline lookup yields CDR1 LNHNV and CDR2 YYDKDF (reference sequence). The trim removed 1 base at V and 7 bases at J, leaving 3 bases unmatched. The CDR3 extends over 15 amino acids.

This clonotype appeared many times. This rearrangement joins TRBV12-3 or TRBV12-4 to TRBJ1-2, with D perhaps TRBD1 (5 bases). The CDR3 totals 13 residues. Trimming removed 6 bases from V and 7 bases from J, with 15 bases in between. The CDR3 region has the DNA TGTGCCAGCAGCCCCGGATCTGGGGGTGGCTACACCTTC. This sequence encodes CASSPGSGGGYTF.

This clonotype has just one count. The rearrangement links TRBV7-2 to TRBJ1-1; TRBD1 matches at 8 bases. Germline assignment: CDR1 SGHTA and CDR2 FQGNSA. V gave up 5 bases and J gave up 7 bases; unmatched junction bases: 6. The CDR3 consists of 13 residues. In nucleotides, the CDR3 is TGTGCCAGCAGCCCCCGGACAGGGTTTGAAGCTTTCTTT. Residues: CASSPRTGFEAFF.

For this clonotype: One base away lies a much larger clone, so this may be a sequencing read error. This chain connects TRBV7-3 to TRBJ2-2; 12 bases line up with TRBD2. The V gene's germline CDR1 is SGHTA and CDR2 FQGTGA. The CDR3 loop spans 16 amino acids. The CDR3, as DNA: TGCGCCAGCAGCTTAAGGACTAGCGGGGACACCGGGGAGCTGTTTTTT. It specifies CASSLRTSGDTGELFF. The full variable domain, rest sourced from reference TRBV7-3 and TRBJ2-2, is GAGVSQTPSNKVTEKGKYVELRCDPISGHTALYWYRQSLGQGPEFLIYFQGTGAADDSGLPNDRFFAVRPEGSVSTLKIQRTERGDSAVYLCASSLRTSGDTGELFFGEGSRLTVL.

V gene TRBV5-1 combines with J gene TRBJ2-5; D gene ambiguous. Trimming took off 4 bases at V and 3 bases at J, with 13 bases between the two ends. CDR3 size: 14 residues. Germline assignment: CDR1 SGHRS and CDR2 YFSETQ. The CDR3 is CASSPSEKEETQYF. Written as DNA, the CDR3 is TGCGCCAGCAGCCCATCGGAGAAGGAAGAGACCCAGTACTTC.

Ten or more counts support this clonotype. The chain has TRBV6-5 and TRBJ1-2; D remains ambiguous. The V and J ends lost 0 bases and 7 bases respectively, with 9 bases between them. CDR3 length: 13 amino acids. CDR1 MNHEY and CDR2 SVGAGI come from the germline V gene. The CDR3 here is CASSYSIVGGYTF. CDR3 in DNA: TGTGCCAGCAGTTACTCGATTGTTGGTGGCTACACCTTC.

The rearrangement uses TRBV29-1 and TRBJ1-2; D is unresolved. Germline V gives CDR1 SQVTM, CDR2 ANQGSEA. With 0 bases removed from V and 3 bases from J, the gap between germline ends came to 20 bases. The CDR3 is 17 amino acids. This CDR3 is CSVEDGVSRRSHYGYTF. The CDR3 DNA reads TGCAGCGTTGAAGATGGAGTCAGCCGGCGTTCTCACTATGGCTACACCTTC.

Ten or more counts support this clonotype. The V and J genes are TRBV5-1 and TRBJ1-5; D ambiguous. CDR1 is SGHRS and CDR2 is YFSETQ in the germline V gene. The CDR3 is 15 residues long. The germline V and J ends were trimmed by 0 bases and 1 base, with 8 bases remaining between them. The CDR3 here is CASSLAGVSNQPQHF. The CDR3 coding sequence is TGCGCCAGCAGCTTGGCCGGGGTCAGCAATCAGCCCCAGCATTTT.